The clone carrying this TCR beta chain was counted ten times or more. Its antigen is undetermined. The record originates from a study of early stage breast cancer tumors. Study overall: Each sample averaged around 9.5-fold read coverage.

J lost 1 base, V lost 5 bases, and 8 bases had no gene match. Germline lookup yields CDR1 SGHTA and CDR2 FQGTGA. CDR3 length equals 16 residues. Sequenced by immunoSEQ multiplex PCR; TCRdb stores in-frame clones only, minus some. The sample holds over 25,000 clones, around 70% seen once. General study results and limits: Tumor and normal breast were distinguished via blood comparison in about 90% of the 16 patients.

The gene calls are TRBV7-3 and TRBJ2-7; 10 bases line up with TRBD2. The source of this sequence is a person between 45 and 65 years old with breast cancer. Material: blood. The CDR3 region is CASSAPASGSSYEQYF. The CDR3 coding sequence is TGTGCCAGCAGCGCACCGGCTAGCGGGAGTTCCTACGAGCAGTACTTC.